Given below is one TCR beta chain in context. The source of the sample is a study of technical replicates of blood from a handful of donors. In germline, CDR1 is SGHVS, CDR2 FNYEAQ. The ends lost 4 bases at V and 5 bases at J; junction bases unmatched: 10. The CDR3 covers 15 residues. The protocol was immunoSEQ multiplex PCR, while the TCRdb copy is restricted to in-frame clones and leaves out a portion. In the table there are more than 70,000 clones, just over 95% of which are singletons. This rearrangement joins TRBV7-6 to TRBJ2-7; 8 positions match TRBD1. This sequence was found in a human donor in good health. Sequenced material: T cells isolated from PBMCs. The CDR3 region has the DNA TGTGCCAGCAGCTCGCCGGGCAGGGGGCAGAACGAGCAGTACTTC. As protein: CASSSPGRGQNEQYF.